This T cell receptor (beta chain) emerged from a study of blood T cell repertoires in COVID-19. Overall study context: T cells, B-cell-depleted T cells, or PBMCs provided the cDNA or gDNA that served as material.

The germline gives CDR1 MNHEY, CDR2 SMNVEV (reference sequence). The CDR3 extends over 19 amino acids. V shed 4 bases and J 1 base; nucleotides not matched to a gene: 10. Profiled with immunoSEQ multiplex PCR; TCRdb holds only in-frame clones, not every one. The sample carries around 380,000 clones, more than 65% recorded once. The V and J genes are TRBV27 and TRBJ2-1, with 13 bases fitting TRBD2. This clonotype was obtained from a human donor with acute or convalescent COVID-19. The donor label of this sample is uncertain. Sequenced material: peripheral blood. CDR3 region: CASSSTGLAGDVSYNEQFF. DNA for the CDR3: TGTGCCAGCAGTTCCACAGGACTAGCGGGAGACGTGTCCTACAATGAGCAGTTCTTC.